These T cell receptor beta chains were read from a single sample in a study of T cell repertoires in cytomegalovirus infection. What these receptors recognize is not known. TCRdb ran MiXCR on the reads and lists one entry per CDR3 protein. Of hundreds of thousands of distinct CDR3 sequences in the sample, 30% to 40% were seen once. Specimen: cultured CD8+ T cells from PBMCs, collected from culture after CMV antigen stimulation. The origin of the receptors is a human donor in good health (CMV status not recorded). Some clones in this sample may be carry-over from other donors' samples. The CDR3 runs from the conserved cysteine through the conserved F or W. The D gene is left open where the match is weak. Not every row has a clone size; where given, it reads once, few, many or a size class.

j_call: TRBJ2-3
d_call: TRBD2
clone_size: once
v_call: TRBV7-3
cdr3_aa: CATSGTITDTQYF
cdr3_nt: TGTGCCACCAGCGGGACTATCACAGATACGCAGTATTTT

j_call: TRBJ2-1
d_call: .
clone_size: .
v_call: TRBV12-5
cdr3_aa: CASGLGGAPINEQFF
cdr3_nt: TGTGCTAGTGGTTTGGGGGGGGCTCCCATCAATGAGCAGTTCTTC

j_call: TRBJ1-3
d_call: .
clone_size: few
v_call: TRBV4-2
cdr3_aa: CASSQDEGPRNTIYF
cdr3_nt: TGTGCCAGCAGCCAAGATGAGGGGCCGCGGAACACCATATATTTT

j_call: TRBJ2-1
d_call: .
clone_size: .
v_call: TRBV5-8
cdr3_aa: CASSLDAGKFF
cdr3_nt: TGTGCCAGCAGCTTGGATGCAGGGAAGTTCTTC

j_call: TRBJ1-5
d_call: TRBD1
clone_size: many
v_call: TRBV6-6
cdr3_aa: CASKDRTGVGQPQHF
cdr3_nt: TGTGCCAGCAAAGATAGAACAGGGGTAGGCCAGCCCCAGCATTTT

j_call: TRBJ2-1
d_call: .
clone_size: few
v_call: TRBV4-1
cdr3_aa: CASSQDQRFSSYNEQFF
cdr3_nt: TGCGCCAGCAGCCAAGATCAGCGGTTCAGCTCCTACAATGAGCAGTTCTTC

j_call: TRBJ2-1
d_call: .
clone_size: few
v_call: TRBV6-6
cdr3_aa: CASMGRWDFEQFF
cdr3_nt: TGTGCCAGCATGGGGAGATGGGACTTTGAGCAGTTCTTC

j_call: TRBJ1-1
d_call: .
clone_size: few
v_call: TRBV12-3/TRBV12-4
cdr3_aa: CASSFWGVDTEAFF
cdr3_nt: TGTGCCAGCAGTTTCTGGGGGGTTGATACTGAAGCTTTCTTT

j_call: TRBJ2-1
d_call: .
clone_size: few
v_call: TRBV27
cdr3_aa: CASSGDRDNEQFF
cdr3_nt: TGTGCCAGCTCCGGGGATAGGGACAATGAGCAGTTCTTC

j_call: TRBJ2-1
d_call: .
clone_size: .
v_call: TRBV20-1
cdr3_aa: CSAMDSPSSYNEQFF
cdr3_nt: TGCAGTGCCATGGACAGTCCTAGCTCCTACAATGAGCAGTTCTTC

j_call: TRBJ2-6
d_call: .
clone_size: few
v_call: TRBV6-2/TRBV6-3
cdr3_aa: CASSPPGSLSGANVLTF
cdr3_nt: TGTGCCAGCAGTCCCCCGGGATCCCTCTCTGGGGCCAACGTCCTGACTTTC

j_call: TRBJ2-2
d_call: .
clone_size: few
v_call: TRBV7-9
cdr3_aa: CASSLGLRQATTGELFF
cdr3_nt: TGTGCCAGCAGCTTAGGTCTCAGGCAGGCGACCACCGGGGAGCTGTTTTTT

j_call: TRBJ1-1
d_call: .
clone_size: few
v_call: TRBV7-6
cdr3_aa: CASSHYPHEAFF
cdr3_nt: TGTGCCAGCAGCCACTACCCGCACGAAGCTTTCTTT

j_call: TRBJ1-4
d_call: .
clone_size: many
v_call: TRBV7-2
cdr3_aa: CASSLVGAANEKLFF
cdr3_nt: TGTGCCAGCAGCTTAGTTGGGGCAGCTAATGAAAAACTGTTTTTT

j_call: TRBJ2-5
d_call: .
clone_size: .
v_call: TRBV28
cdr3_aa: CASSPKSEIETQYF
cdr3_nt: TGTGCCAGCAGCCCAAAGAGCGAGATAGAGACCCAGTACTTC

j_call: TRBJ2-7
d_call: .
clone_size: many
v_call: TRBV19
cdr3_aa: CASSSRQALGNEQYF
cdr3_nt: TGTGCCAGTAGTAGTCGACAGGCCCTAGGCAACGAGCAGTACTTC

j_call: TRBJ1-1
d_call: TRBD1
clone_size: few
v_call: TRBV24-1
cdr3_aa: CATSDPRAGGSEAFF
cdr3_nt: TGTGCCACCAGTGATCCAAGGGCAGGGGGCTCTGAAGCTTTCTTT

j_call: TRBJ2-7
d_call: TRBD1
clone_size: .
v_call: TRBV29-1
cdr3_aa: CSVGTGGGEQYF
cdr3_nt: TGCAGCGTCGGGACAGGGGGCGGCGAGCAGTACTTC

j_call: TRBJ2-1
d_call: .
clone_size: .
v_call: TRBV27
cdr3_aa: CAGWPSYNEQFF
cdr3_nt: TGTGCGGGATGGCCCTCCTACAATGAGCAGTTCTTC

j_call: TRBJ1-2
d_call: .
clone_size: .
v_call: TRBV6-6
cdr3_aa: CASSYLAGDPNYGYTF
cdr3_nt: TGTGCCAGCAGTTACCTCGCGGGGGACCCTAACTATGGCTACACCTTC

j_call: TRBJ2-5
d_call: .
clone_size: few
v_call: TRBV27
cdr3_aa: CASSQLGQETQYF
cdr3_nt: TGTGCCAGCAGCCAGTTGGGTCAAGAGACCCAGTACTTC

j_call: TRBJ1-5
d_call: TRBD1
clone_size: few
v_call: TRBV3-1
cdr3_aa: CASSWTGPDQPQHF
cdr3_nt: TGTGCCAGCAGCTGGACAGGGCCCGATCAGCCCCAGCATTTT

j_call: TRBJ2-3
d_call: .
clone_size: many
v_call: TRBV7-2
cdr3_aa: CASSLGSVPDTQYF
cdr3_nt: TGTGCCAGCAGCTTAGGCTCAGTTCCAGATACGCAGTATTTT

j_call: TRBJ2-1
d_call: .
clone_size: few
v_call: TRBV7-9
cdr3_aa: CASGDFDNEQFF
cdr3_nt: TGTGCCAGCGGGGACTTTGACAATGAGCAGTTCTTC

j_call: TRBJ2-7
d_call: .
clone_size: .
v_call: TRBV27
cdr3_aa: CASSFARADEQYF
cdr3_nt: TGTGCCAGCAGTTTTGCCAGGGCCGACGAGCAGTACTTC

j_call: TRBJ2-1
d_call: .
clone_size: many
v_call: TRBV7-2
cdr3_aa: CASSFLDDPGEQFF
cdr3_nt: TGTGCCAGCAGCTTTTTGGACGATCCGGGGGAGCAGTTCTTC

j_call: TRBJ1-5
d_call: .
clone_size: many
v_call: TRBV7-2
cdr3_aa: CASSPGTHSNQPQHF
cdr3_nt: TGTGCCAGCAGTCCCGGGACCCATAGCAATCAGCCCCAGCATTTT

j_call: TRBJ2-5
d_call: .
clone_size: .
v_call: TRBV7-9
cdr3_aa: CASSFSYQETQYF
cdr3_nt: TGTGCCAGCAGCTTCAGTTACCAAGAGACCCAGTACTTC

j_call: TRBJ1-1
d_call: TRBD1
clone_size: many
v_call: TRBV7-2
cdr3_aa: CASSFLQGGTEAFF
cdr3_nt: TGTGCCAGCAGCTTCTTGCAGGGGGGGACTGAAGCTTTCTTT

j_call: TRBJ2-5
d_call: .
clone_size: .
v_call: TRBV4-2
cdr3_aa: CASSLRIIQETQYF
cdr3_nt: TGTGCCAGCAGCTTACGTATTATCCAAGAGACCCAGTACTTC

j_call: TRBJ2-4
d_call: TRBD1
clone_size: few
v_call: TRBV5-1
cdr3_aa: CASSLAGTGRNIQYF
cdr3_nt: TGCGCCAGCAGCTTGGCCGGGACAGGGAGGAACATTCAGTACTTC

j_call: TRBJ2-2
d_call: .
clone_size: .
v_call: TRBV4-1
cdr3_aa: CASSQDARPGAGELFF
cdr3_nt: TGCGCTAGCAGCCAAGACGCCCGGCCAGGGGCCGGGGAGCTGTTTTTT

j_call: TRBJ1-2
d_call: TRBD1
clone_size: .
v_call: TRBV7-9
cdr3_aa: CASSSARFGTGGGINGCTF
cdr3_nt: TGTGCCAGCAGCTCAGCCCGATTCGGGACAGGGGGGGGTATAAATGGCTGCACCTTC

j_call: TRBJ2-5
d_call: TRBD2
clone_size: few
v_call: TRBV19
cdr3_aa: CASRGSGTSRRETQYF
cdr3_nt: TGTGCCAGTAGGGGATCCGGGACTAGCAGGCGCGAGACCCAGTACTTC

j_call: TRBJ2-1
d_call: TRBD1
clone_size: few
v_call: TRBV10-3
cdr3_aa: CAIGDQGQGYNEQFF
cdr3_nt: TGTGCCATCGGGGATCAGGGACAGGGTTACAATGAGCAGTTCTTC

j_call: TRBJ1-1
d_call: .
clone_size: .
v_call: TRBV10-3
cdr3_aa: CAISESFRDLLNGEMNTEAFF
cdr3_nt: TGTGCCATCAGTGAGTCTTTCAGGGATTTGTTGAATGGGGAGATGAACACTGAAGCTTTCTTT

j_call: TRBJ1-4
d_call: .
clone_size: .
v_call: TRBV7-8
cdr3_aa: CASSLASTGRNNEKLFF
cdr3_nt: TGTGCCAGCAGCTTAGCGAGTACTGGACGGAATAATGAAAAACTGTTTTTT

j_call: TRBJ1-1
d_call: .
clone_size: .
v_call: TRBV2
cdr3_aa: CASTGRGELATEAFF
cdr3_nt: TGTGCCAGCACGGGCAGGGGCGAGTTAGCCACTGAAGCTTTCTTT

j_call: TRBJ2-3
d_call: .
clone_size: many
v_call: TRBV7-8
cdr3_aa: CASSLLRGGALLDTQYF
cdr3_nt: TGTGCCAGCAGCTTACTTAGAGGGGGGGCCCTTTTAGATACGCAGTATTTT

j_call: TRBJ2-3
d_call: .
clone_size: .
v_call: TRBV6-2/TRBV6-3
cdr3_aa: CASSYRSGRADTQYF
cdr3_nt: TGTGCCAGCAGTTACCGCTCGGGACGGGCAGATACGCAGTATTTT

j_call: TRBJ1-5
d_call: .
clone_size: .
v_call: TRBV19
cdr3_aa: CASRTAGLSNQPQHF
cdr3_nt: TGTGCCAGTAGGACAGCCGGGCTTAGCAATCAGCCCCAGCATTTT

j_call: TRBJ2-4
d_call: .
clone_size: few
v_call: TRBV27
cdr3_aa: CASSFDTAKNIQYF
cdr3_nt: TGTGCCAGCAGTTTCGACACCGCCAAAAACATTCAGTACTTC

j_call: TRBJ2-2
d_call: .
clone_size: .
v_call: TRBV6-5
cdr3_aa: CASSGAYTGELFF
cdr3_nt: TGTGCCAGCTCCGGGGCATATACCGGGGAGCTGTTTTTT

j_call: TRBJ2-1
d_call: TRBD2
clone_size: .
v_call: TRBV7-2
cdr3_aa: CASSLALGGGAGNEQFF
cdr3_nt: TGTGCCAGCAGCTTAGCGCTTGGCGGGGGGGCGGGGAATGAGCAGTTCTTC

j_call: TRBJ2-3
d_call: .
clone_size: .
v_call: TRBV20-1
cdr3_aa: CSAREQGLLYF
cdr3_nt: TGCAGTGCTAGAGAGCAGGGTTTATTGTATTTT

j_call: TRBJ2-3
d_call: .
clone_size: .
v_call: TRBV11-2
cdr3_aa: CASSLDRGAFLYTDTQYF
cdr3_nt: TGTGCCAGCAGCTTAGATCGGGGGGCCTTTTTATACACAGATACGCAGTATTTT

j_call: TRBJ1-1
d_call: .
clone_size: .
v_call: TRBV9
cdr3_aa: CASSVEGGLNTEAFF
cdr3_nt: TGTGCCAGCAGCGTAGAGGGGGGGCTGAACACTGAAGCTTTCTTT

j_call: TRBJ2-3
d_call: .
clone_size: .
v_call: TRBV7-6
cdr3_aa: CASSPPGPSTDTQYF
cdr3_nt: TGTGCCAGCAGCCCCCCTGGCCCTAGCACAGATACGCAGTATTTT